These T cell receptor beta chains were read from a single sample in a study of Ad26.COV2.S vaccination and SARS-CoV-2 variants. Sequenced by immunoSEQ multiplex PCR; TCRdb stores in-frame clones only, minus some. The profile covers about 480,000 clones, with roughly 87% appearing a single time and 9.5% to 15% taken by the ten largest. Sequences were derived from peripheral blood, sampled in a trial of Ad26.COV2.S vaccine versus placebo. These receptors were taken from a person aged 18-60 years who received the Ad26.COV2.S COVID-19 vaccine or a placebo. CDR3s leave out the opening cysteine and the closing phenylalanine or tryptophan. Fields, in order: J gene, V gene, D gene, CDR3 protein. The D gene is left open where the match is weak.

TRBJ2-7,TRBV19,TRBD2,ASSMTSGSGYEQY
TRBJ1-1,TRBV6-5,NA,ASSWGRANTEAF
TRBJ1-2,TRBV29-1,NA,SVAREWGYT
TRBJ2-4,TRBV18,TRBD1,ASSPGTASGIQY
TRBJ1-1,TRBV19,NA,ASSVRGAEAF
TRBJ2-2,TRBV9,NA,ASSPAVGNTGELF
TRBJ1-4,TRBV10-1,NA,ASSERGQSYEKLF
TRBJ1-1,TRBV27,NA,ASSSLGLNTEAF
TRBJ2-1,TRBV3-1/TRBV3-2,NA,ASSQGVSNEQF
TRBJ2-7,TRBV4-2,TRBD2,ASSQGAGGPNEQY
TRBJ1-3,TRBV7-8,TRBD1,ASSLDEGAHGNTIY
TRBJ1-1,TRBV28,NA,ASSSPPTGRTEAF
TRBJ1-4,TRBV6-5,TRBD1,ASRPGQADEKLF
TRBJ2-5,TRBV27,NA,ASKRTPQETQY
TRBJ2-7,TRBV5-1,TRBD2,ASSLGSGRAYEQY
TRBJ2-2,TRBV5-1,TRBD2,ASSPTGGLHTGELF
TRBJ1-2,TRBV24-1,NA,ATSDPDTSLYA
TRBJ2-2,TRBV5-8,TRBD2,ASSLARLAGPTGELF
TRBJ2-2,TRBV9,TRBD2,ASSPSSGTTGELF
TRBJ2-3,TRBV5-8,NA,ASSLGRGPSTDTQY
TRBJ2-2,TRBV18,NA,ASSPPGHIDGRELF
TRBJ2-7,TRBV5-4,NA,ASSLRVGEQY
TRBJ1-1,TRBV2,NA,ASSGGQNTEAF
TRBJ1-1,TRBV19,NA,ASSVGGNTEAF
TRBJ1-4,TRBV28,NA,ASSSPRGGEEKLF
TRBJ2-1,TRBV28,TRBD1,ASRTGGAGFGANEQF
TRBJ2-3,TRBV7-6,TRBD1,ASSNQRTGLGNTQY
TRBJ2-3,TRBV10-2,TRBD2,ASSVLTSGTGPDTQY
TRBJ2-7,TRBV9,TRBD1,ASSAWDRVDVGEQY
TRBJ2-1,TRBV6-2/TRBV6-3,TRBD2,ASSNFLAGAYNEQF
TRBJ1-4,TRBV19,NA,ASSITSNEKLF
TRBJ2-1,TRBV29-1,TRBD2,SVDPFLEAGGYNEQF
TRBJ2-7,TRBV5-4,NA,ASSPTPGLAGEQY
TRBJ2-1,TRBV19,NA,ASSIGGPLNEQF
TRBJ1-5,TRBV29-1,NA,SVDGGSNQPQH
TRBJ2-3,TRBV18,NA,ASSPERRQSPYTQY
TRBJ1-1,TRBV6-5,NA,ASRAGPEAF
TRBJ1-5,TRBV6-2/TRBV6-3,NA,ASSRWTGLSSNQPQH
TRBJ1-2,TRBV29-1,NA,SAGVEGRDFRGYT
TRBJ1-2,TRBV28,TRBD1,ASSRRPGQGALYGYT
TRBJ2-1,TRBV7-3,TRBD2,ASSLTGGRKYNEQF
TRBJ1-4,TRBV30,TRBD1,ACTGTVGHEKLF
TRBJ1-1,TRBV18,NA,ASSLKVPAVGTEAF
TRBJ2-2,TRBV3-1/TRBV3-2,NA,ASSQAKAQGKTGELF
TRBJ1-2,TRBV10-3,NA,AIRETGFEYGYT
TRBJ1-1,TRBV7-9,NA,ASSPRRGTEAF
TRBJ2-2,TRBV6-2/TRBV6-3,NA,ASSPPTGRLPNTGELF
TRBJ2-6,TRBV5-4,NA,ASSLAVRTSGANVLT
TRBJ2-3,TRBV27,NA,ASTRWPNTDTQY
TRBJ1-4,TRBV7-8,TRBD1,ASSGLGTGRNEKLF
TRBJ2-7,TRBV18,TRBD1,ASSPPGTGNYEQY
TRBJ2-1,TRBV13,NA,ASTSGPSSTNYNEQF
TRBJ2-7,TRBV10-3,NA,AISPGSVSYEQY
TRBJ2-3,TRBV9,NA,ASSVGTTTDTQY
TRBJ2-1,TRBV10-1,TRBD2,ASKQGGAGGPTNEQF
TRBJ2-7,TRBV14,TRBD1,ASSLAGTGGYEQY
TRBJ2-1,TRBV9,NA,ASSPRKSSYNEQF
TRBJ2-1,TRBV20-1,NA,SASRLNSYNEQF
TRBJ1-1,TRBV6-6,TRBD1,AGGQGRATEAF
TRBJ2-3,TRBV28,NA,ASSLRSERHQD